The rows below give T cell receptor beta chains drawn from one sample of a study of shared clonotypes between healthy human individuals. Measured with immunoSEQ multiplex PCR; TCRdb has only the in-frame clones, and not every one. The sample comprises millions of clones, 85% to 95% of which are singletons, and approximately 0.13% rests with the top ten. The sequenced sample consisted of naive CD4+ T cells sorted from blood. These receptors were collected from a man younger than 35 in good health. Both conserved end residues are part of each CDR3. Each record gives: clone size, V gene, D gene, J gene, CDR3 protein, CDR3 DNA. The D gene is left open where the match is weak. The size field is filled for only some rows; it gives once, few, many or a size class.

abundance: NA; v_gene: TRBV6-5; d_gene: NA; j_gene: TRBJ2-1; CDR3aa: CASSYINEQFF; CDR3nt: TGTGCCAGCAGTTATATCAATGAGCAGTTCTTC
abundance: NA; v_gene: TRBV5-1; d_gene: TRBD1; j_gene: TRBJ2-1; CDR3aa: CASSLRDRAINEQFF; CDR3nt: TGCGCCAGCAGCTTGCGGGACAGGGCTATCAATGAGCAGTTCTTC
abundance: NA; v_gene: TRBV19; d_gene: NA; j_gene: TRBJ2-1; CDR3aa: CASSTRETRRFRDEQFF; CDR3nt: TGTGCCAGTAGTACCCGAGAGACTAGGAGGTTCAGGGATGAGCAGTTCTTC
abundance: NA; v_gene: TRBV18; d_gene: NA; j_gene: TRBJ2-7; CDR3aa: CASSPPGLYEQYF; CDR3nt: TGTGCCAGCTCACCACCGGGCCTCTACGAGCAGTACTTC
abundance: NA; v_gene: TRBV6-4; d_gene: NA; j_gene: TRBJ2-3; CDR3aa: CASRTPGETDTQYF; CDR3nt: TGTGCCAGCAGGACTCCCGGGGAAACAGATACGCAGTATTTT
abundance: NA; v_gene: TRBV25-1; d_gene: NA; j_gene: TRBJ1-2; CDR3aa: CASSATGGGYTF; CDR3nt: TGTGCCAGCAGTGCGACAGGCGGTGGCTACACCTTC
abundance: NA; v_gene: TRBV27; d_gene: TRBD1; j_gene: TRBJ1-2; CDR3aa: CASRPRWGTGTNYGYTF; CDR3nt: TGTGCCAGCAGACCTCGATGGGGGACAGGGACTAACTATGGCTACACCTTC
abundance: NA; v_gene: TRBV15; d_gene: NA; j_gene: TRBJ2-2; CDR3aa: CATSRVGADTGELFF; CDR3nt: TGTGCCACCAGCAGAGTAGGGGCAGACACCGGGGAGCTGTTTTTT
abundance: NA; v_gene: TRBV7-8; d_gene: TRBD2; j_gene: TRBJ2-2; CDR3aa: CASSSRSSGVNTGELFF; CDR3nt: TGTGCCAGCAGCTCCCGGTCTAGCGGGGTGAACACCGGGGAGCTGTTTTTT
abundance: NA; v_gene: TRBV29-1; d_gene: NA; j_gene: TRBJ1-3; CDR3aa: CSAREGLTIYF; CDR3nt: TGCAGCGCCCGGGAGGGCCTCACCATATATTTT
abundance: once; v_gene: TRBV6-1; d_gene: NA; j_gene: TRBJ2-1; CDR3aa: CASRNPSYNEQFF; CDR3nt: TGTGCCAGCAGGAACCCCTCCTACAATGAGCAGTTCTTC
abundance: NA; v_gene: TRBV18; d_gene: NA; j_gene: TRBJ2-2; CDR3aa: CASSPIRTENTGELFF; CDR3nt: TGTGCCAGCTCACCAATTCGGACAGAGAACACCGGGGAGCTGTTTTTT
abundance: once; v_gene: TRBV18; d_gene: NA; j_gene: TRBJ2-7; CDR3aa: CASSSGAGDHEQYF; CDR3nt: TGTGCCAGCTCATCCGGGGCAGGGGACCACGAGCAGTACTTC
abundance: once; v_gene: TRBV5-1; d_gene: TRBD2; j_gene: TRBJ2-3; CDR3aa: CASSTGLAGGPVRYTQYF; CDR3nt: TGCGCCAGCAGTACCGGACTAGCGGGAGGGCCTGTGAGGTATACGCAGTATTTT
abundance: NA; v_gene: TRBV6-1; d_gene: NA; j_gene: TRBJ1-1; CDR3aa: CASSAVGTEALF; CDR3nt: TGTGCCAGCAGTGCTGTGGGAACTGAAGCTCTCTTT
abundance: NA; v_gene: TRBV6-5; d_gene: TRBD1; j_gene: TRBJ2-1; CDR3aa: CASSYSGTGTDNEQFF; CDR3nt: TGTGCCAGCAGTTACTCTGGGACAGGGACAGACAATGAGCAGTTCTTC
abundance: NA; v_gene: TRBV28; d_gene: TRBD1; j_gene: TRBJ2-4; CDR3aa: CASSQGQLAKNIQYF; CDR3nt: TGTGCCAGCAGTCAGGGACAGCTAGCCAAAAACATTCAGTACTTC
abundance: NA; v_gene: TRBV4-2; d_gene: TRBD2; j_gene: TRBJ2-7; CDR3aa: CASSQEGGEGEQYF; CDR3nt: TGTGCCAGCAGCCAAGAGGGCGGGGAGGGCGAGCAGTACTTC
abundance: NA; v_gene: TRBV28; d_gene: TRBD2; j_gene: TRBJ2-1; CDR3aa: CASNPRGGPRNEQFF; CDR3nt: TGTGCCAGCAACCCGCGGGGGGGCCCTAGGAATGAGCAGTTCTTC
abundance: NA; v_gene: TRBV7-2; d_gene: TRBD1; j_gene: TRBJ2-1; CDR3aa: CASSIGQGSYNEQFF; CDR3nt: TGTGCCAGCAGCATCGGACAGGGCTCCTACAATGAGCAGTTCTTC
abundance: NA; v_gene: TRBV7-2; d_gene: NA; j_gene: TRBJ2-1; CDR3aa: CASSLTGSYNEQFF; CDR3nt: TGTGCCAGCAGCTTAACTGGCTCCTACAATGAGCAGTTCTTC
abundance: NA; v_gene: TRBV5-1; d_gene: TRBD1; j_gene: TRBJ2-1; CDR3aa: CASSWDRSNEQFF; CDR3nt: TGCGCCAGCAGCTGGGACAGATCCAATGAGCAGTTCTTC